The source of this T cell receptor (beta chain) is a study of cytomegalovirus exposure and HLA in healthy donors. General study results and limits: Cytomegalovirus status was reportedly diagnosed by the classifier with high sensitivity and specificity. Cytomegalovirus association was listed for 164 TCR beta chains.

V lost 0 bases and J lost 3; bases outside the gene matches: 1. CDR3 size: 15 residues. Germline V gene lookup returns CDR1 SGHNT and CDR2 YYREEE (reference sequence). Notes on this clone: Its antigen remains unidentified.

PCR used 60 Vbeta primers and 13 Jbeta primers. Only in-frame clones appear in the TCRdb table, and some are missing; sequencing was by immunoSEQ multiplex PCR. This table holds some 150,000 clones, around 65% found once. The source is a woman aged 30 to 39 in good health and CMV-seropositive. The chain uses TRBV5-4 and TRBJ1-4, with 8 bases that match TRBD1. The sample was PBMCs. For the CDR3, the DNA is TGTGCCAGCAGCTTGGGGACAGGGTCTAATGAAAAACTGTTTTTT. Encoded protein: CASSLGTGSNEKLFF.